A selection of T cell receptor beta chains follows, all from one sample in a study of T cell responses to AZD1222 COVID-19 vaccine. Clones were read by immunoSEQ multiplex PCR, and TCRdb kept only the in-frame ones, dropping some. The repertoire holds some 130,000 clones, roughly 87% seen once, with over 1.2% in the top ten. The sample in question was peripheral blood, obtained on day 0 of AZD1222 vaccination. The receptors come from an adult in good health. CDR3s include the opening cysteine and the closing phenylalanine or tryptophan. D genes are given only for firm matches. Not every row has a clone size; where given, it reads once, few, many or a size class.

d_call	clone_size	j_call	v_call	cdr3_length	cdr3_aa	cdr3_nt
.	few	TRBJ1-6	TRBV5-4	16	CASSLAIGASNSPLHF	TGTGCCAGCAGCTTGGCTATAGGGGCGAGTAATTCACCCCTCCACTTT
.	once	TRBJ1-1	TRBV11-2	15	CASTPIGGRGTEAFF	TGTGCCAGCACCCCGATAGGGGGGCGCGGGACTGAAGCTTTCTTT
.	.	TRBJ1-1	TRBV7-6	18	CASSLAASFTTPNTEAFF	TGTGCCAGCAGCTTAGCGGCTTCCTTTACGACGCCGAACACTGAAGCTTTCTTT
.	.	TRBJ1-1	TRBV28	11	CASSPDTEAFF	TGTGCCAGCAGTCCGGACACTGAAGCTTTCTTT
TRBD1	.	TRBJ1-1	TRBV7-2	15	CASSSAFTGGTEAFF	TGTGCCAGCAGCTCGGCCTTCACAGGGGGCACTGAAGCTTTCTTT
.	.	TRBJ2-1	TRBV28	13	CASSAPGHNEQFF	TGTGCCAGCAGTGCGCCGGGACACAATGAGCAGTTCTTC
.	few	TRBJ2-5	TRBV18	13	CASSRDTQETQYF	TGTGCCAGCTCACGGGACACCCAAGAGACCCAGTACTTC
TRBD2	once	TRBJ2-7	TRBV6-5	15	CASMPSSGASYEQYF	TGTGCCAGCATGCCGTCTAGCGGGGCTTCCTACGAGCAGTACTTC
.	.	TRBJ1-5	TRBV5-5	16	CASSGRGRGVNQPQHF	TGTGCCAGCAGCGGCCGGGGTAGGGGGGTTAATCAGCCCCAGCATTTT
.	.	TRBJ1-1	TRBV15	14	CATSRADGNTEAFF	TGTGCCACCAGCAGGGCAGACGGGAACACTGAAGCTTTCTTT
.	.	TRBJ2-7	TRBV2	11	CASSRSYEQYF	TGTGCCAGTAGTAGGTCCTACGAGCAGTACTTC
.	.	TRBJ1-5	TRBV4-1	17	CASSQGDPTWVDQPQHF	TGCGCCAGCAGCCAAGGGGACCCGACCTGGGTGGATCAGCCCCAGCATTTT
.	.	TRBJ1-2	TRBV7-2	13	CASSSTGFGGYTF	TGTGCCAGCAGCTCAACAGGGTTCGGTGGCTACACCTTC
.	.	TRBJ2-6	TRBV5-1	18	CASSPTGWVHSGANVLTF	TGCGCCAGCAGCCCTACCGGATGGGTACACTCTGGGGCCAACGTCCTGACTTTC
.	.	TRBJ1-2	TRBV28	13	CASSLLSGNGYTF	TGTGCCAGCAGTTTACTCTCGGGGAATGGCTACACCTTC
.	once	TRBJ2-7	TRBV18	12	CASSPGVQEQYF	TGTGCCAGCTCCCCAGGGGTGCAAGAGCAGTACTTC
TRBD2	.	TRBJ2-1	TRBV6-4	15	CASSDPSGEDNEQFF	TGTGCCAGCAGTGACCCGAGCGGGGAAGACAATGAGCAGTTCTTC
TRBD2	.	TRBJ2-7	TRBV5-1	15	CASSLPRDGGGEQYF	TGCGCCAGCAGCTTGCCTCGGGACGGCGGGGGCGAGCAGTACTTC
TRBD1	.	TRBJ1-6	TRBV19	14	CASSMGQGGSPLHF	TGTGCCAGTAGTATGGGACAGGGTGGGTCACCCCTCCACTTT
TRBD2	.	TRBJ2-7	TRBV7-2	12	CASTISGDEQYF	TGTGCCAGCACCATTAGCGGGGACGAGCAGTACTTC
.	.	TRBJ1-1	TRBV5-8	13	CASSNRENTEAFF	TGTGCCAGCAGCAACCGGGAGAACACTGAAGCTTTCTTT
TRBD1	.	TRBJ2-1	TRBV12-3/TRBV12-4	13	CASRTGGFNEQFF	TGTGCCAGTAGGACAGGGGGATTCAATGAGCAGTTCTTC
.	.	TRBJ1-2	TRBV28	12	CASSSGGHGYTF	TGTGCCAGCAGTTCGGGGGGGCATGGCTACACCTTC